These 26 T cell receptor beta chains share one sample of origin, sequenced in a study of CD8+ T cells in alopecia areata. TCR sequencing used cDNA made by reverse transcription of extracted RNA. Clones were read by immunoSEQ multiplex PCR, and TCRdb kept only the in-frame ones, dropping some. This sample has 150,000 to 200,000 clones, with 45% to 65% found just once. Treatment reported: oral pan-JAK inhibitor, 5-10 mg twice daily. The input for sequencing was CD4+ T cells sorted from blood, taken at week 4, from a patient treated with tofacitinib. These receptors all come from a human donor with alopecia areata.

The chain employs TRBV15 and TRBJ1-5, with TRBD1 as a possible D gene (5 bases). Looked up from germline, CDR1 is LNHNV and CDR2 is YYDKDF (reference sequence). The length of the CDR3 is 14 residues. Trimming pared 5 bases from V and 2 bases from J, leaving 10 bases between. The CDR3 nucleotides are TGTGCCACCAGCTACCCGGGGGGCAATCAGCCCCAGCATTTT. Translating it yields CATSYPGGNQPQHF.

V usage is TRBV30 and J usage is TRBJ1-2; tentatively, D is TRBD1 (6 bases). This CDR3 region has 14 residues. From germline, CDR1 is GTSNPN and CDR2 SVGIG (reference sequence). V was pared by 1 base and J by 6 bases, with 15 bases between. The CDR3 nucleotides read TGTGCCTGGAGTGCCCAACGGGGGGCGAATGGCTACACCTTC. Its protein product is CAWSAQRGANGYTF.

The chain joins TRBV29-1 to TRBJ2-2; D unresolved. CDR1 is SQVTM, CDR2 ANQGSEA, per germline. The CDR3 has 14 amino acids. The V end lost 4 bases, the J end lost 0 bases, and 9 bases lay between the germline ends. The chain's CDR3 is CSVGRGANTGELFF. The CDR3 DNA follows: TGCAGCGTTGGTCGCGGAGCGAACACCGGGGAGCTGTTTTTT.

The chain is built from TRBV30 and TRBJ2-3; a possible D gene is TRBD2 (6 bases). CDR1 is GTSNPN and CDR2 is SVGIG in the germline V gene (reference sequence). The CDR3 has 14 residues. V was clipped by 7 bases and J by 6 bases, with 20 bases between them. The CDR3 bases are TGTGCCTTGGGACTCGCATCGAAAACGGATACGCAGTATTTT. Its translation is CALGLASKTDTQYF.

The chain carries TRBV5-1 and TRBJ2-5; D is ambiguous. Germline V lookup: CDR1 SGHRS, CDR2 YFSETQ. V lost 1 base and J 0 bases, leaving 4 bases between the germline ends. The length of the CDR3 is 13 residues. The CDR3 here is CASSLLYQETQYF. CDR3 bases: TGCGCCAGCAGCTTGTTGTACCAAGAGACCCAGTACTTC.

The chain has TRBV5-1 and TRBJ1-3; 8 bases are shared with TRBD1. Germline-derived CDR1 and CDR2 are SGHRS and YFSETQ. CDR3 length: 17 amino acids. Germline trimming cut 0 bases from V and 0 bases from J; bases unmatched to any gene: 5. The CDR3 loop reads CASSLAGGANSGNTIYF. The DNA of the CDR3 is TGCGCCAGCAGCTTGGCAGGGGGCGCCAACTCTGGAAACACCATATATTTT.

This clone was observed a handful of times. J is TRBJ1-1 and V is TRBV4-3, with D unresolved. From germline, CDR1 is LGHNA and CDR2 YSLEER. The V gene lost 0 bases and the J gene lost 1 base, with 12 bases spanning the gap. This CDR3 spans 16 amino acids. The CDR3 bases are TGCGCCAGCAGCCAAGATCCGACGCGGGGGAACACTGAAGCTTTCTTT. Its protein product is CASSQDPTRGNTEAFF.

The rearrangement links TRBV30 to TRBJ2-7; 7 bases are shared with TRBD1. V shed 4 bases and J 3 bases; nucleotides not matched to a gene: 12. Germline loops: CDR1 GTSNPN, CDR2 SVGIG (reference sequence). The CDR3 loop spans 15 amino acids. CDR3 region: CAWTHGDSHHYEQYF. The CDR3 region has the DNA TGTGCCTGGACCCATGGGGACAGCCATCACTACGAGCAGTACTTC.

V gene TRBV2 combines with J gene TRBJ2-5; 7 positions match TRBD1. Germline V CDR1 and CDR2: SNHLY, FYNNEI. The CDR3 spans 13 residues. V trimming: 5 bases; J trimming: 5 bases; junction bases outside the gene matches: 5. CDR3 DNA: TGTGCCAGCAGTAAAACAGGGGTCGAGACCCAGTACTTC. This sequence encodes CASSKTGVETQYF.

The chain uses TRBV5-1 and TRBJ1-1; no reliable D call. The germline V and J ends were trimmed by 0 bases and 3 bases, with 9 bases remaining between them. Germline assignment: CDR1 SGHRS and CDR2 YFSETQ. The CDR3 is 14 residues long. CDR3 bases: TGCGCCAGCAGCTTGGGCGGGCAGCACACTGAAGCTTTCTTT. Protein product: CASSLGGQHTEAFF.

This rearrangement joins TRBV23-1 to TRBJ2-5; maybe TRBD2 (5 bases). TRBV23-1 is noted as an ORF with a role that remains uncertain. CDR3 length equals 13 residues. Trimming took 4 bases from V and 2 from J, leaving 8 bases between them. CDR3 in DNA: TGCGCCAGCAGTCCACTAGTTCAAGAGACCCAGTACTTC. This codes for CASSPLVQETQYF.

J is TRBJ2-2 and V is TRBV10-3; D uncertain. V was shortened by 5 bases and J by 2 bases, with 9 bases between the two germline ends. This CDR3 comprises 14 residues. Per the germline V gene, CDR1 is ENHRY and CDR2 is SYGVKD. CDR3: CAISSVGNTGELFF. CDR3 in DNA: TGTGCCATCAGTTCAGTGGGAAACACCGGGGAGCTGTTTTTT.

V gene TRBV6-5 combines with J gene TRBJ1-1, with D possibly TRBD1 on 5 matching bases. This CDR3 has 12 residues. The V end lost 0 bases, the J end lost 10 bases, and 9 bases lay between the germline ends. Germline-derived CDR1 and CDR2 are MNHEY and SVGAGI. The CDR3: CASSYSSGTAFF. Written as DNA, the CDR3 is TGTGCCAGCAGTTACTCATCCGGGACAGCTTTCTTT.

The rearrangement links TRBV19 to TRBJ1-2; D might be TRBD1 (6 bases). The V and J ends lost 3 bases and 4 bases respectively, with 12 bases between them. Per germline, CDR1 LNHDA and CDR2 SQIVND (reference sequence). The CDR3 spans 14 residues. The CDR3 bases are TGTGCCAGTAGTATCCCAGGGGATTCCTATGGCTACACCTTC. It translates to CASSIPGDSYGYTF.

V gene TRBV29-1 combines with J gene TRBJ2-7, with D perhaps assigned TRBD1 or TRBD2 (6 bases each). V dropped 7 bases and J dropped 12 bases, with 28 bases sitting between them. The germline V gene has CDR1 SQVTM and CDR2 ANQGSEA. This CDR3 spans 14 amino acids. In DNA form, the CDR3 reads TGCAGCGCCGCTGAGGGGGGCGGGGTAACGAGGCGGTACTTC. It encodes CSAAEGGGVTRRYF.

The rearrangement links TRBV6-6 to TRBJ1-6; a possible D gene is TRBD1 (6 bases). Germline loops: CDR1 MNHNY, CDR2 SVGAGI (reference sequence). The CDR3 runs to 14 residues. Trimming took off 2 bases at V and 8 bases at J, with 10 bases between the two ends. DNA of the CDR3: TGTGCCAGCAGTTACCAGGCAGGGGATTCACCCCTCCACTTT. Its translation: CASSYQAGDSPLHF.

This clone was seen a single time. The chain couples TRBV30 to TRBJ1-2, with 7 bases identical to TRBD1. The CDR3 extends over 14 amino acids. The V gene's germline CDR1 is GTSNPN and CDR2 SVGIG (reference sequence). V lost 2 bases and J lost 3; bases outside the gene matches: 6. CDR3 residues: CAWSSKGADYGYTF. DNA of the CDR3: TGTGCCTGGAGTAGTAAGGGGGCAGACTATGGCTACACCTTC.

V is TRBV11-2 and J is TRBJ2-4, with 11 bases identical to TRBD1. The CDR3 runs 14 residues. Germline CDR1 and CDR2: SGHAT and FQNNGV. J was trimmed by 6 bases and V by 5 bases; bases with no gene match: 3. CDR3 in amino acids: CASSTGQGANIQYF. CDR3 sequence (DNA): TGTGCCAGCAGCACCGGACAGGGGGCAAACATTCAGTACTTC.

This clone was seen more than once but under ten times. This chain joins TRBV5-1 and TRBJ2-3; D may be TRBD1 (6 bases). The CDR3 extends over 14 amino acids. Per germline, CDR1 SGHRS and CDR2 YFSETQ. The V gene lost 0 bases and the J gene lost 5 bases, with 10 bases spanning the gap. CDR3 in amino acids: CASSLDTGQDTQYF. CDR3 coding DNA: TGCGCCAGCAGCTTGGACACGGGACAAGATACGCAGTATTTT.

This chain connects TRBV30 to TRBJ1-6; perhaps TRBD1 as D (6 bases). CDR3 size: 15 residues. The germline gives CDR1 GTSNPN, CDR2 SVGIG (reference sequence). Trimming removed 2 bases at V and 8 bases at J, with 16 bases between. This CDR3 is CAWSTGANGYSPLHF. DNA of the CDR3: TGTGCCTGGAGTACGGGGGCCAACGGGTATTCACCCCTCCACTTT.

On this clone itself: Compared with germline, one end of the junction differs, possibly owing to a read error. The sample has other DNA sequences that encode this CDR3 too. J is TRBJ1-2 and V is TRBV30; 9 bases are shared with TRBD1. The CDR3 totals 16 residues. Germline CDR1 GTSNPN, CDR2 SVGIG (reference sequence). The CDR3 sequence: CACKRTGVQVLRGYTF. CDR3 DNA sequence: TGCGCCTGTAAGAGGACAGGGGTACAGGTCTTACGTGGCTACACCTTC.

The chain couples TRBV7-9 to TRBJ2-7; D remains unclear. The CDR3 is made up of 13 amino acids. V was cut by 5 bases and J by 2 bases, with 10 bases left in between. Germline lookup yields CDR1 SEHNR and CDR2 FQNEAQ (reference sequence). CDR3 sequence (DNA): TGTGCCAGCAGCCCTCGAACTACCTACGAGCAGTACTTC. Translation: CASSPRTTYEQYF.

This clone was counted many times. The chain uses TRBV4-2 and TRBJ2-7; 8 nucleotides line up with TRBD2. J was trimmed by 3 bases and V by 5 bases; bases with no gene match: 6. The length of the CDR3 is 14 residues. Germline values: CDR1 LGHNA, CDR2 YNFKEQ. CDR3 region: CASSYQRGSYEQYF. Written as DNA, the CDR3 is TGTGCCAGCAGCTACCAGCGGGGGAGCTACGAGCAGTACTTC.

V usage is TRBV7-8 and J usage is TRBJ2-6, with a weak D call TRBD1 (6 bases). Looked up from germline, CDR1 is SGHVS and CDR2 is FQNEAQ. V dropped 4 bases and J dropped 0 bases, with 10 bases sitting between them. The CDR3 totals 16 residues. CDR3 residues: CASSSTGYSGANVLTF. In nucleotides, the CDR3 is TGTGCCAGCAGCTCAACAGGGTACTCTGGGGCCAACGTCCTGACTTTC.

The rearrangement uses TRBV7-9 and TRBJ2-3, with D possibly being TRBD1 (5 bases). The CDR3 runs to 15 residues. Germline V gene lookup returns CDR1 SEHNR and CDR2 FQNEAQ (reference sequence). The germline V and J ends were trimmed by 1 base and 0 bases, with 8 bases remaining between them. Here the CDR3 reads CASSLEGMSTDTQYF. Written as DNA, the CDR3 is TGTGCCAGCAGCTTAGAGGGGATGAGCACAGATACGCAGTATTTT.

With regard to this clone: Other DNA sequences in the same sample also yield this CDR3. The chain is built from TRBV20-1 and TRBJ1-1; D is ambiguous. The V end lost 3 bases, the J end lost 1 base, and 3 bases lay between the germline ends. The CDR3 runs to 11 residues. Germline V gives CDR1 DFQATT, CDR2 SNEGSKA (reference sequence). The CDR3 spells CSASRNTEAFF. DNA of the CDR3: TGCAGTGCTAGCCGGAACACTGAAGCTTTCTTT.